By its share, the clone carrying this T cell receptor (beta chain) is medium-sized. These data belong to a study of graft-versus-host responses after intestinal transplantation. Overall study context: After anti-thymocyte globulin induction, recipients took tacrolimus and steroids for 2 to 3 years.

This CDR3 region has 15 residues. From germline, CDR1 is SNHLY and CDR2 FYNNEI. The V gene lost 7 bases and the J gene lost 0 bases, with 15 bases spanning the gap. Study-level points and caveats: GvH clones occurred in recipient marrow; some first appeared in ileum or blood.

Assay: immunoSEQ multiplex PCR; the TCRdb copy retains only in-frame clones and omits some. In the table there are approximately 23,000 clones, about 48% of which are singletons. Researchers placed some 200,000 CFSE-labeled responder cells in culture with some 200,000 irradiated, violet-dye-labeled stimulator cells. Once the reaction had ended, proliferating CFSE-low CD3+CD4+ and CD3+CD8+ responders were sorted. The chain has TRBV2 and TRBJ1-1; D not certain. The material was alloreactive CD8+ T cells from a mixed lymphocyte reaction culture, obtained before transplantation. The subset was: CFSE-low proliferating T cells sorted from approximately 6-day pre-transplant mixed lymphocyte reaction (GvH or HvG direction). The receptor was isolated from a human patient who was an organ donor for intestinal transplantation. The CDR3 DNA is TGTGCCAGCATCGACCCGTTCCCTATGAACACTGAAGCTTTCTTT. As protein: CASIDPFPMNTEAFF.